Listed below are T cell receptor beta chains from one sample, sequenced in a study of tumor and adjacent non-tumor tissue in lung cancer. TCRdb independently ran MiXCR on the multiplex PCR reads; one entry per CDR3 protein. The top ten hold approximately 20% of the sample, which has about 93,000 distinct CDR3 sequences, less than 75% seen once. Sequenced sample: lung tumor tissue. The receptors were sampled from a man in his sixties with non-small cell lung cancer. CDR3s include the opening cysteine and the closing phenylalanine or tryptophan. A D gene is named only where the DNA matches it firmly. Clone size, where shown, is once, few, many, or a class for clones that have expanded.

D,V,size,J,DNA,CDR3
NA,TRBV6-2/TRBV6-3,NA,TRBJ1-6,TGTGTCAGCAGTTTCGGACAGCATAATTCGCCCCTCCACTTT,CVSSFGQHNSPLHF
NA,TRBV7-8,many,TRBJ2-2,TGTGCCAGCAGCAGCCGCAAGGGGGGGCTCACCGGGGAGCTGTTTTTT,CASSSRKGGLTGELFF
TRBD2,TRBV6-6,NA,TRBJ2-3,TGTGCCAGCAGGCCTACCGGGACTAGCGGGGGAACTAGCACAGATACGCGGTATTTT,CASRPTGTSGGTSTDTRYF
NA,TRBV12-3/TRBV12-4,NA,TRBJ2-5,TGTGCCAGCAGTCCGGTCAGGGGTTACCAAGATACCCAGTATTTC,CASSPVRGYQDTQYF
NA,TRBV12-3/TRBV12-4,NA,TRBJ1-3,TGTGCCAGCACTTTGGGCCGCAACTTTGGAAACACCATATATTTT,CASTLGRNFGNTIYF
NA,TRBV6-6,NA,TRBJ1-3,TGTGCCAGCAGTCAAATAGGAAACACCATATATTTT,CASSQIGNTIYF
TRBD2,TRBV6-5,NA,TRBJ2-3,TGTACCACCGCTGGAACTAGCGGTAGTAGTAGCACAGATACGCAGTATTTT,CTTAGTSGSSSTDTQYF
TRBD2,TRBV11-3,NA,TRBJ2-7,TGTGCCAGCAGCTTAGTTACTAGCGGCTCCTACGAGCAGTACTTC,CASSLVTSGSYEQYF
TRBD1,TRBV6-5,NA,TRBJ1-6,TGTGCCAGCGCGTTGGGACAGAACAAATCACGCCCCCACTTT,CASALGQNKSRPHF
TRBD2,TRBV4-1,NA,TRBJ2-5,TGCGCCAGCAGCCAAGGCTGGCGGGAGGGACTCCAAGAGACCCAGTATTTC,CASSQGWREGLQETQYF
NA,TRBV6-5,many,TRBJ1-5,TGTGCCAGCAGTGGAAGTAGCAATCAGCCCCAGCATTTT,CASSGSSNQPQHF
NA,TRBV4-2,NA,TRBJ2-5,TGTGCTAGCAGCCAAGAACCGAGAGAAGGAGAGACCCAGTACTTC,CASSQEPREGETQYF
TRBD1,TRBV6-1,NA,TRBJ1-6,TGTGCCAGCAGTGAAACAGGGGGAACAGTGATAGCACCCCTCCACTTT,CASSETGGTVIAPLHF
TRBD2,TRBV11-1,NA,TRBJ2-4,TGTGCCAACAGCTTAGGATACAGCGGGGGCCTCAAAAACATTCAGTACTTC,CANSLGYSGGLKNIQYF
NA,TRBV28,NA,TRBJ2-1,TGTGCCAGCAGCGACCCGGGATTAGCGAGAGTAAATGAGCAGTTCTTC,CASSDPGLARVNEQFF
TRBD1,TRBV29-1,many,TRBJ2-7,TGCAGCGTTGAGGGGACAGGGACCAGAGCCTACGAGCAGTACTTC,CSVEGTGTRAYEQYF
NA,TRBV11-2,few,TRBJ1-2,TGTGCCAGCAGCTTATTGAGGAAAACAGGATGCACCTTC,CASSLLRKTGCTF
TRBD1,TRBV12-3/TRBV12-4,NA,TRBJ1-2,TGTGCCAGCAGGAGACAGGGCGCTGGTTACGCCTTC,CASRRQGAGYAF
TRBD1,TRBV30,NA,TRBJ1-4,TGTGCCCGGAGTCCGGGCGTGACAGGGCGGCTTTTT,CARSPGVTGRLF
TRBD1,TRBV6-5,NA,TRBJ2-2,TGTGCCAGCAGGACAGACAGGGGTAGCACCGGGGAGCCGTTTTTT,CASRTDRGSTGEPFF
TRBD2,TRBV6-1,many,TRBJ2-1,TGTGCCAGCATTGTGTTGGAAGCGGGGGAAAACAATGAGCAGTTCTTC,CASIVLEAGENNEQFF
TRBD1,TRBV6-6,NA,TRBJ2-5,TGTACCAGCACCGACCCGCGTAGGGGGCGAGAGGCCCAGTACTTC,CTSTDPRRGREAQYF
NA,TRBV29-1,NA,TRBJ2-1,TGCAGCGTTGAAGGTGACCTCATGGTTAGCTCCTACAATGATCAGTTCTTC,CSVEGDLMVSSYNDQFF
TRBD1,TRBV11-2,NA,TRBJ2-7,TGTCTCAGCAGACGGACAGGGACCTATGAGCAGTACTTC,CLSRRTGTYEQYF
NA,TRBV28,NA,TRBJ1-5,TGTGCCAGCACGGGGGTGGGGGGCAATCAGCCCCAGCATTTT,CASTGVGGNQPQHF
TRBD1,TRBV10-3,NA,TRBJ1-2,TGTGCCATCTGTTACAAGACAGGGAGGAACTATGGCTACGCCTTC,CAICYKTGRNYGYAF
TRBD1,TRBV5-1,few,TRBJ2-1,TGCGCCAGCAGCCTAGGACAGGATTACAATGAGCAGTTCTTC,CASSLGQDYNEQFF
NA,TRBV5-6,many,TRBJ2-2,TGTGCCAGCAGCTTCCCGACGGGTCCTGGGGGAACCGGGGAGCTGTTTTTT,CASSFPTGPGGTGELFF
NA,TRBV4-1,NA,TRBJ1-1,TGCGCCAGCAGCCAGTATCGTGGGTCCACTGAAGTTTTCTTT,CASSQYRGSTEVFF
NA,TRBV7-9,NA,TRBJ1-6,TGTGCCAGCAGAGAGACCTCTCGTTCACCCCTCCACTTT,CASRETSRSPLHF
NA,TRBV11-3,NA,TRBJ2-7,TGTACCAGCAGCTTAGACGGGACAAGCTCCTGCGAGCAGTACTTC,CTSSLDGTSSCEQYF
NA,TRBV5-6,NA,TRBJ2-5,TGTGCCAGCAGCTTTTTGTTCCAGGGGGGAAAAGAGACCCAGTACTTC,CASSFLFQGGKETQYF
TRBD2,TRBV28,NA,TRBJ2-3,TGTGCCAGCAACTCACCGGGTGATAGCGGGAGAGATATACAGTATTTT,CASNSPGDSGRDIQYF
TRBD1,TRBV11-3,once,TRBJ1-1,TGTGCCAACAGCTTCCGGGACAGAACCCTGAACACTGAAGCTTTCTTT,CANSFRDRTLNTEAFF
TRBD1,TRBV20-1,NA,TRBJ2-3,TGCAGTGCTAGAGACCCTCGACAGGGTGGGACAGATACGCAGTATTTT,CSARDPRQGGTDTQYF
NA,TRBV12-3/TRBV12-4,once,TRBJ1-6,TGTACCGGAATGACGGGGAGCTCCTATAATTCACCCCTCCACTTT,CTGMTGSSYNSPLHF
NA,TRBV6-1,NA,TRBJ2-2,TGTGCCAGCAGTACCTCTAACGGGGGTGGCGGGGAGTTGTTTTTT,CASSTSNGGGGELFF
NA,TRBV4-2,NA,TRBJ1-2,TGTGCCAGCAGCCAAGATTTAACCTCTGGGTGGCTCGACTACACCTTC,CASSQDLTSGWLDYTF
NA,TRBV20-1,NA,TRBJ1-1,TGCAGTGCAACACTGGGGGGAATGAACTCTGAAGCTTTCTTT,CSATLGGMNSEAFF
NA,TRBV6-1,NA,TRBJ2-2,TGTGCTTGCAACATGGCTGTCGGGGAGCTGTTTTTT,CACNMAVGELFF
NA,TRBV28,NA,TRBJ2-4,TGTGCCAGCAGTTCCCCCAGGGACGCGGCCAAAAACATTCAGTACTTC,CASSSPRDAAKNIQYF
NA,TRBV11-1,NA,TRBJ1-1,TGTGTTACCGTGGGAGGGACCGCGAACACTGAAGCTTTCTTT,CVTVGGTANTEAFF
NA,TRBV29-1,once,TRBJ2-5,TGCAGCGTTGCTTCGGCAGGAATTGTTATAGAGACCGAGTACTTC,CSVASAGIVIETEYF
NA,TRBV6-5,NA,TRBJ2-6,TGTGCCAGCAGTTACACATGCGGGTCTGGGGCCAACGTCTTGACTTTC,CASSYTCGSGANVLTF
TRBD1,TRBV5-1,many,TRBJ1-4,TGCGCCAGCAGCTCAATACAGGGGACATTACATGAAAAACTGTTTTTT,CASSSIQGTLHEKLFF
NA,TRBV6-5,NA,TRBJ1-6,TGTGCCAGCTCTTACCTACCTGCACCCCTCCACTTT,CASSYLPAPLHF
NA,TRBV11-3,NA,TRBJ2-5,TGTGCCAGCAGCTGGACAGACCGAGAGACCCAGTACTTC,CASSWTDRETQYF
NA,TRBV4-1,NA,TRBJ2-4,TGCGCCAACAGCCAAGATTGGGGAGGCGAAAACATTCAGTACTTC,CANSQDWGGENIQYF
NA,TRBV6-5,NA,TRBJ1-2,TGTGCCAGCAGCCGTAACAGGGATCTTAACAATGGCTACACCTTC,CASSRNRDLNNGYTF
NA,TRBV11-3,NA,TRBJ1-4,TGTGCCAGTAGCTTAGATCCACGGAATGAAAAAGTGTTTTTT,CASSLDPRNEKVFF
NA,TRBV12-3/TRBV12-4,NA,TRBJ2-1,TGTGCCAGGAGTCTTAGCACGGGGGGCCACTCCTACAATGAGCGGTTCTTC,CARSLSTGGHSYNERFF
TRBD1,TRBV29-1,NA,TRBJ2-3,TGCAGCGTTGATTCGGGGACAGATAGGCAGTATTTT,CSVDSGTDRQYF
NA,TRBV5-6,NA,TRBJ2-7,TGTGCCATCAGCTTATTATCGGGAGTAGACGAGCAGTACTTC,CAISLLSGVDEQYF